Shown below are 23 T cell receptor beta chains from a single sample sequenced in a study of shared clonotypes between healthy human individuals. The table came from immunoSEQ multiplex PCR; TCRdb's copy has only in-frame clones and leaves some out. This table holds some 2.4 million clones, 80% to 95% found once. Sequenced input: naive CD4+ T cells from PBMCs. The subset here: CD45RA+ positively selected. These receptors all stem from a man younger than 35 in good health. Some clones in this sample may be carry-over from other donors' samples.

The CDR3 is CASGRDRGYEQYF. CDR3 sequence (DNA): TGTGCCAGCGGGAGGGACAGGGGCTACGAGCAGTACTTC. This chain links TRBV6-1 with TRBJ2-7; 10 nucleotides line up with TRBD1. The CDR3 has 13 amino acids. CDR1 MNHNS and CDR2 SASEGT come from the germline V gene. V shed 8 bases and J 3 bases; nucleotides not matched to a gene: 4.

J is TRBJ2-3 and V is TRBV7-6; 10 bases map to TRBD2. The CDR3 is 17 amino acids. V lost 1 base and J lost 2; bases outside the gene matches: 6. Germline V gene lookup returns CDR1 SGHVS and CDR2 FNYEAQ. The chain's CDR3 is CASSLGSGLAFTDTQYF. The CDR3, as DNA: TGTGCCAGCAGCTTAGGCTCGGGACTAGCGTTCACAGATACGCAGTATTTT.

This sequence joins TRBV18 and TRBJ2-2, with D perhaps TRBD1 (6 bases). Germline CDR1 KGHSH, CDR2 LQKENI. The V and J ends lost 0 bases and 4 bases respectively, with 15 bases between them. CDR3 size: 17 residues. The CDR3 DNA reads TGTGCCAGCTCACCACCGGGGCCAGGGGCTGTCACCGGGGAGCTGTTTTTT. Translation gives CASSPPGPGAVTGELFF.

The chain couples TRBV6-1 to TRBJ2-4, with D unresolved. The germline gives CDR1 MNHNS, CDR2 SASEGT. V was pared by 2 bases and J by 7 bases, with 9 bases between. The CDR3 runs 13 residues. The CDR3 loop is CASSEWLGNIQYF. DNA of the CDR3: TGTGCCAGCAGTGAATGGCTGGGGAACATTCAGTACTTC.

The gene calls are TRBV2 and TRBJ2-1; 12 bases align to TRBD2. Germline CDR1 and CDR2: SNHLY and FYNNEI. The CDR3 is 16 amino acids. J lost 3 bases, V lost 4 bases, and 4 bases had no gene match. Written as DNA, the CDR3 is TGTGCCAGCAGTGCGGCTAGCGGGAGGGTCTACAATGAGCAGTTCTTC. Amino acid sequence: CASSAASGRVYNEQFF.

This clone appeared once. The same CDR3 also results from other DNA sequences found in this sample. The rearrangement joins TRBV15 to TRBJ2-2; tentative D call: TRBD2 (5 bases). Germline values: CDR1 LNHNV, CDR2 YYDKDF (reference sequence). Trimming pared 1 base from V and 6 bases from J, leaving 6 bases between. CDR3 size: 13 residues. In DNA, the CDR3 is TGTGCCACCAGCAGAGCGGAGGCCGGGGAGCTGTTTTTT. This codes for CATSRAEAGELFF.

V usage is TRBV30 and J usage is TRBJ2-7; D may correspond to TRBD1 or TRBD2 (5 bases each). V was clipped by 8 bases and J by 1 base, with 15 bases between them. The CDR3 length is 13 residues. Germline loops: CDR1 GTSNPN, CDR2 SVGIG (reference sequence). The CDR3 loop reads CASLAGTSYEQYF. The CDR3 region has the DNA TGTGCCAGTCTGGCAGGGACGTCCTACGAGCAGTACTTC.

V is TRBV6-5 and J is TRBJ1-1; the match to TRBD1 covers 8 bases. The germline gives CDR1 MNHEY, CDR2 SVGAGI. The CDR3 is 15 residues long. The ends lost 6 bases at V and 5 bases at J; junction bases unmatched: 11. CDR3 in DNA: TGTGCCAGCAGGCTTAACAGGGGGGTACGGACTGAAGCTTTCTTT. This encodes CASRLNRGVRTEAFF.

The rearrangement links TRBV28 to TRBJ2-7; 8 positions agree with TRBD2. The CDR3 spans 16 residues. Trimming cost V 2 bases and J 0 bases; bases outside gene matches: 6. In germline, CDR1 is MDHEN, CDR2 SYDVKM. DNA of the CDR3: TGTGCCAGCAGTTTAGTGGTAGCGGGGCCCTCCTACGAGCAGTACTTC. Protein product: CASSLVVAGPSYEQYF.

Worth noting for this clone: Other DNA variants within this sample encode the same CDR3. V gene TRBV5-6 combines with J gene TRBJ2-3; no clear D gene. Trimming stripped 4 bases from V and 0 bases from J, with 3 bases between. CDR1 is SGHDT and CDR2 is YYEEEE in the germline V gene. The CDR3 is 12 residues long. The DNA of the CDR3 is TGTGCCAGCAGCCTTAGCACAGATACGCAGTATTTT. Protein product: CASSLSTDTQYF.

This clone appeared a few times. This sample also contains other DNA sequences that code for the same CDR3. The rearrangement links TRBV30 to TRBJ1-1; D not resolved. The CDR3 sequence is 13 residues long. Between the trimmed V and J ends, which lost 0 bases and 0 bases, there was a span of 5 bases. CDR1 GTSNPN and CDR2 SVGIG come from the germline V gene (reference sequence). CDR3 sequence reads: CAWSVALNTEAFF. DNA of the CDR3: TGTGCCTGGAGTGTAGCGTTGAACACTGAAGCTTTCTTT.

Details on this clone: Other DNA sequences within the sample encode an identical CDR3. The chain carries TRBV28 and TRBJ1-1; no clear D. CDR3 length equals 11 residues. Germline V gene sequence: CDR1 MDHEN, CDR2 SYDVKM. Trimming took off 6 bases at V and 3 bases at J, with 5 bases between the two ends. DNA for the CDR3: TGTGCCAGCAGAACCCACACTGAAGCTTTCTTT. As protein: CASRTHTEAFF.

The gene calls are TRBV5-1 and TRBJ2-4; either TRBD1 or TRBD2 may supply D (5 bases each). Deletions cut 3 bases from V and 12 bases from J, with 13 bases between. The CDR3 runs 12 residues. Germline V CDR1 and CDR2: SGHRS, YFSETQ. The CDR3 region is CASSYPGPDQYF. The CDR3 DNA reads TGCGCCAGCAGCTACCCGGGGCCGGATCAGTACTTC.

The chain has TRBV25-1 and TRBJ2-1, with D perhaps matching TRBD1 or TRBD2 (6 bases each). Germline lookup yields CDR1 MGHDK and CDR2 SYGVNS. The CDR3 spans 17 residues. V shed 2 bases and J shed 4 bases, with 18 bases lying between them. The CDR3 DNA is TGTGCCAGCAGTGAAACCCTCAGTGGGGGGCTTTACAATGAGCAGTTCTTC. Translating it yields CASSETLSGGLYNEQFF. Complete variable domain (other parts from reference TRBV25-1 and TRBJ2-1): EADIYQTPRYLVIGTGKKITLECSQTMGHDKMYWYQQDPGMELHLIHYSYGVNSTEKGDLSSESTVSRIRTEHFPLTLESARPSHTSQYLCASSETLSGGLYNEQFFGPGTRLTVL.

The V call is TRBV10-3, the J call TRBJ1-1, with unresolved D. Germline CDR1 reads ENHRY; CDR2 reads SYGVKD. The V end lost 9 bases, the J end lost 3 bases, and 14 bases lay between the germline ends. The length of the CDR3 is 13 residues. In DNA, the CDR3 is TGTGCCATTCGGGTTCGGGGAGACACTGAAGCTTTCTTT. Its protein is CAIRVRGDTEAFF.

The chain combines TRBV5-8 with TRBJ2-5, with TRBD1 matching 8 bases. Germline CDR1 SGHTS, CDR2 YDEGEE. This CDR3 is built from 15 residues. V trimming: 4 bases; J trimming: 4 bases; junction bases outside the gene matches: 9. As DNA, the CDR3 is TGTGCCAGCAGCGGACTCAGGGGGCGAGGAGAGACCCAGTACTTC. Amino acid sequence: CASSGLRGRGETQYF. Together with reference TRBV5-8 and TRBJ2-5, the CDR3 gives the full variable domain: EAGVTQSPTHLIKTRGQQATLRCSPISGHTSVYWYQQALGLGLQFLLWYDEGEERNRGNFPPRFSGRQFPNYSSELNVNALELEDSALYLCASSGLRGRGETQYFGPGTRLLVL.

The gene calls are TRBV9 and TRBJ2-1; TRBD2 matches 7 bases. The V gene's germline CDR1 is SGDLS and CDR2 YYNGEE. J lost 0 bases, V lost 3 bases, and 12 bases had no gene match. The CDR3 totals 18 residues. CDR3 DNA sequence: TGTGCCAGCAGCGGCGGGGAGGGGAGGGCCAGCTCCTACAATGAGCAGTTCTTC. Its translation: CASSGGEGRASSYNEQFF.

This sequence joins TRBV7-3 and TRBJ2-7; 7 positions agree with TRBD1. In germline, CDR1 is SGHTA, CDR2 FQGTGA. The CDR3 length is 15 residues. The junction had 7 bases not matched to a gene; V was cut back by 5 bases and J by 0 bases. The CDR3 is CASSATGQSSYEQYF. The DNA of the CDR3 is TGTGCCAGCAGCGCAACGGGACAGTCCTCCTACGAGCAGTACTTC.

The CDR3 nucleotides are TGTGCCAGCAGTCCCCTGGACAGGGGGCTCAATCAGCCCCAGCATTTT. Translated: CASSPLDRGLNQPQHF. The chain links TRBV28 to TRBJ1-5; 11 bases are shared with TRBD1. The CDR3 extends over 16 amino acids. Per the germline V gene, CDR1 is MDHEN and CDR2 is SYDVKM. The V gene end was trimmed by 5 bases and the J gene end by 3 bases; junction bases not matched to a gene: 6. Full variable domain (missing parts from reference TRBV28 and TRBJ1-5): DVKVTQSSRYLVKRTGEKVFLECVQDMDHENMFWYRQDPGLGLRLIYFSYDVKMKEKGDIPEGYSVSREKKERFSLILESASTNQTSMYLCASSPLDRGLNQPQHFGDGTRLSIL.

This chain links TRBV30 with TRBJ1-2; D may be TRBD1 (6 bases). This CDR3 is 14 amino acids long. The V gene's germline CDR1 is GTSNPN and CDR2 SVGIG (reference sequence). V was cut by 4 bases and J by 4 bases, with 16 bases left in between. The CDR3 sequence: CAWISAEGGYGYTF. Here the CDR3 DNA reads TGTGCCTGGATATCCGCGGAAGGGGGCTATGGCTACACCTTC. Filled out from reference TRBV30 and TRBJ1-2, the complete variable domain reads SQTIHQWPATLVQPVGSPLSLECTVEGTSNPNLYWYRQAAGRGLQLLFYSVGIGQISSEVPQNLSASRPQDRQFILSSKKLLLSDSGFYLCAWISAEGGYGYTFGSGTRLTVV.

CDR3 region: CASGEQGYEQYF. In nucleotides, the CDR3 is TGTGCCAGCGGGGAACAAGGCTACGAGCAGTACTTC. V and J are TRBV18 and TRBJ2-7, with D uncertain. This CDR3 contains 12 residues. V dropped 8 bases and J dropped 3 bases, with 11 bases sitting between them. Germline values: CDR1 KGHSH, CDR2 LQKENI.

V and J are TRBV5-6 and TRBJ1-5; D uncertain. Germline-derived CDR1 and CDR2 are SGHDT and YYEEEE. The CDR3 is made up of 12 amino acids. Trimming left V 3 bases short and J 5 bases short, with 6 bases between. The CDR3 loop reads CASSSKYQPQHF. The CDR3 nucleotides are TGTGCCAGCAGCTCGAAATATCAGCCCCAGCATTTT. Based on the CDR3 plus reference TRBV5-6 and TRBJ1-5, the full variable domain is DAGVTQSPTHLIKTRGQQVTLRCSPKSGHDTVSWYQQALGQGPQFIFQYYEEEERQRGNFPDRFSGHQFPNYSSELNVNALLLGDSALYLCASSSKYQPQHFGDGTRLSIL.

The J gene is TRBJ2-1, the V gene TRBV4-3, with TRBD2 identical over 8 bases. Germline V CDR1 and CDR2: LGHNA, YSLEER. The length of the CDR3 is 15 residues. V was pared by 4 bases and J by 0 bases, with 2 bases of the junction left unmatched. As DNA, the CDR3 is TGCGCCAGCAGCCCGGGGGGGAGCTCCTACAATGAGCAGTTCTTC. Translated, it gives CASSPGGSSYNEQFF.